This T cell receptor (beta chain) comes out of a study of lymphopenia after photon versus proton radiotherapy. Study-wide results and caveats: Post-nadir diversity loss with photons came from oligoclonal expansion, particularly CD8+ Temra cells. A bigger post-nadir fall in TCR diversity correlated inversely with survival time in deceased patients. Proton therapy kept repertoires fairly stable, unlike photons, which gained effector/memory cells.

There are 18 residues in the CDR3. The V end lost 3 bases, the J end lost 2 bases, and 17 bases lay between the germline ends. Germline CDR1 is SEHNR and CDR2 is FQNEAQ (reference sequence). Assay used: immunoSEQ multiplex PCR; TCRdb lists only in-frame clones, some missing. The sample holds tens of thousands of clones, 80% to 85% seen once. In regard to this clone: The antigen is unknown.

V usage is TRBV7-9 and J usage is TRBJ2-6; D not resolved. The TCR comes from a woman between 65 and 79 years old with pancreatic cancer. Sequenced here: peripheral blood, sampled from a patient treated with proton-based radiotherapy. CDR3 DNA: TGTGCCAGCAGCTTCTTCGGTAGGCAGGCTCCTGGGGCCAACGTCCTGACTTTC. Translating gives CASSFFGRQAPGANVLTF.